A selection of T cell receptor beta chains follows, all from one sample in a study of identical twins. TCRdb re-derived calls from the 5' RACE reads in MiXCR, one entry per CDR3 protein. The sample has around 490,000 distinct CDR3 sequences; approximately 15% are singletons. These data were also filed under a second study, of yellow fever vaccine responses in identical twins.

The sample was CD4+ T cells sorted from blood. These receptor sequences come from a woman younger than 30 in good health. CDR3s include the opening cysteine and the closing phenylalanine or tryptophan. Each record gives: J gene, clone size, V gene, D gene, CDR3 protein, CDR3 DNA. A D gene is named only where the DNA matches it firmly. Part of the rows lack a size; the others show once, few, many or a class for expanded clones.

J: TRBJ2-5
size: many
V: TRBV18
D: -
CDR3: CASSPLGGGETQYF
DNA: TGTGCCAGCTCACCACTCGGGGGTGGAGAGACCCAGTACTTC

J: TRBJ2-1
size: -
V: TRBV6-1
D: -
CDR3: CASRRDGTYNEQFF
DNA: TGTGCCAGCAGGAGGGACGGTACCTACAATGAGCAGTTCTTC

J: TRBJ2-1
size: -
V: TRBV10-3
D: -
CDR3: CAISWTGASGLPRSLYSYNEQFF
DNA: TGTGCCATCAGTTGGACAGGGGCTAGCGGGCTACCCCGATCCCTATATTCCTACAATGAGCAGTTCTTC

J: TRBJ2-2
size: -
V: TRBV10-3
D: TRBD1
CDR3: CAIPTGAGLNTGELFF
DNA: TGTGCCATTCCGACAGGGGCCGGACTGAACACCGGGGAGCTGTTTTTT

J: TRBJ2-5
size: many
V: TRBV3-1
D: TRBD1
CDR3: CASSQGLGGGQETQYF
DNA: TGTGCCAGCAGCCAAGGTCTAGGGGGCGGCCAAGAGACCCAGTACTTC

J: TRBJ1-1
size: -
V: TRBV28
D: -
CDR3: CATNEGRNTEAFF
DNA: TGTGCCACCAATGAAGGACGGAACACTGAAGCTTTCTTT

J: TRBJ2-1
size: -
V: TRBV24-1
D: -
CDR3: CATSPSRFGTYNEQFF
DNA: TGTGCCACCAGTCCCTCACGGTTTGGGACCTACAATGAGCAGTTCTTC

J: TRBJ2-1
size: few
V: TRBV7-2
D: -
CDR3: CASSHQSNEQFF
DNA: TGTGCCAGCAGCCACCAGAGTAATGAGCAGTTCTTC

J: TRBJ2-3
size: many
V: TRBV28
D: -
CDR3: CASSPGTFTDTQYF
DNA: TGTGCCAGCAGTCCAGGGACATTCACAGATACGCAGTATTTT

J: TRBJ2-3
size: -
V: TRBV7-2
D: -
CDR3: CASSSGAGDTQYF
DNA: TGTGCCAGCAGCTCGGGGGCCGGGGATACGCAGTATTTT

J: TRBJ2-4
size: -
V: TRBV27
D: -
CDR3: CASSLSPNIQYF
DNA: TGTGCCAGCAGTTTATCCCCAAACATTCAGTACTTC

J: TRBJ2-1
size: many
V: TRBV7-2
D: -
CDR3: CASSLSPLKSLGSEQFF
DNA: TGTGCCAGCAGCCTTTCACCCCTAAAGTCATTGGGAAGTGAGCAGTTCTTC

J: TRBJ2-1
size: few
V: TRBV24-1
D: -
CDR3: CATSAPPNNEQFF
DNA: TGTGCCACCAGTGCCCCGCCTAACAATGAGCAGTTCTTC

J: TRBJ1-5
size: many
V: TRBV5-1
D: TRBD1
CDR3: CASSLGTGLNQPQHF
DNA: TGCGCCAGCAGCTTAGGGACAGGGCTAAATCAGCCCCAGCATTTT

J: TRBJ2-1
size: -
V: TRBV12-3/TRBV12-4
D: TRBD2
CDR3: CASSSGTTYSYNEQFF
DNA: TGTGCCAGCAGTTCCGGGACTACCTACTCCTACAATGAGCAGTTCTTC

J: TRBJ1-2
size: many
V: TRBV28
D: -
CDR3: CASEASPGYTF
DNA: TGTGCCAGCGAGGCCTCCCCTGGCTACACCTTC

J: TRBJ1-1
size: -
V: TRBV20-1
D: -
CDR3: CSASRTEAFF
DNA: TGCAGTGCTAGTCGCACTGAAGCTTTCTTT

J: TRBJ2-3
size: few
V: TRBV12-3/TRBV12-4
D: TRBD2
CDR3: CASSPTSGSGDTQYF
DNA: TGTGCCAGCAGTCCGACTAGCGGGAGCGGTGATACGCAGTATTTT

J: TRBJ2-5
size: once
V: TRBV5-5
D: -
CDR3: CASSVDGQSQETQYF
DNA: TGTGCCAGCAGCGTTGACGGACAGTCCCAAGAGACCCAGTACTTC

J: TRBJ2-3
size: -
V: TRBV28
D: -
CDR3: CASSPGRGHRDTQYF
DNA: TGTGCCAGCAGTCCAGGGCGGGGGCACCGGGATACGCAGTATTTT

J: TRBJ2-7
size: few
V: TRBV28
D: -
CDR3: CASSSPGLGHTYEQYF
DNA: TGTGCCAGCAGTTCCCCGGGTTTAGGACACACCTACGAGCAGTACTTC

J: TRBJ2-5
size: few
V: TRBV25-1
D: TRBD1
CDR3: CASRQGGQTQYF
DNA: TGTGCCAGCCGACAGGGTGGACAGACCCAGTACTTC

J: TRBJ2-2
size: many
V: TRBV10-3
D: -
CDR3: CAISVAEGTGELFF
DNA: TGTGCCATCAGCGTAGCGGAGGGCACCGGGGAGCTGTTTTTT

J: TRBJ2-1
size: -
V: TRBV3-1
D: TRBD2
CDR3: CASTLRERDNEQFF
DNA: TGTGCCAGCACCCTGCGGGAGAGGGACAATGAGCAGTTCTTC

J: TRBJ2-3
size: -
V: TRBV9
D: TRBD2
CDR3: CASSVEMGLAGTDTQYF
DNA: TGTGCCAGCAGCGTAGAAATGGGACTAGCGGGCACAGATACGCAGTATTTT

J: TRBJ2-2
size: -
V: TRBV7-9
D: -
CDR3: CASRSRQVNTGELFF
DNA: TGTGCCAGCAGATCTAGACAGGTTAACACCGGGGAGCTGTTTTTT

J: TRBJ2-1
size: -
V: TRBV20-1
D: TRBD2
CDR3: CCARDGGGQYGNEQFF
DNA: TGCTGTGCTAGAGATGGCGGGGGGCAGTATGGCAATGAGCAGTTCTTC

J: TRBJ2-5
size: few
V: TRBV5-6
D: TRBD1
CDR3: CASSPMDRAETQYF
DNA: TGTGCCAGCAGCCCGATGGACAGGGCGGAGACCCAGTACTTC

J: TRBJ2-3
size: many
V: TRBV29-1
D: -
CDR3: CSVGGTTDTQYF
DNA: TGCAGCGTTGGGGGGACAACAGATACGCAGTATTTT

J: TRBJ1-5
size: -
V: TRBV7-2
D: -
CDR3: CASSLGGYSNQPQHF
DNA: TGTGCCAGCAGCTTAGGGGGTTATAGCAATCAGCCCCAGCATTTT

J: TRBJ2-7
size: few
V: TRBV3-1
D: TRBD2
CDR3: CASSRSSSGGELYEQYF
DNA: TGTGCCAGCAGCCGTTCTTCGTCGGGAGGGGAGCTCTACGAGCAGTACTTC

J: TRBJ2-6
size: few
V: TRBV24-1
D: TRBD2
CDR3: CATSDSRLAVGANVLTF
DNA: TGTGCCACCAGTGATTCGAGACTAGCGGTTGGGGCCAACGTCCTGACTTTC

J: TRBJ2-1
size: few
V: TRBV6-2/TRBV6-3
D: -
CDR3: CASQRGYNEQFF
DNA: TGTGCCAGCCAGAGGGGCTACAATGAGCAGTTCTTC

J: TRBJ1-4
size: once
V: TRBV5-1
D: -
CDR3: CASSERNERLFF
DNA: TGCGCCAGCAGCGAACGAAATGAAAGACTGTTTTTT

J: TRBJ1-2
size: -
V: TRBV7-2
D: TRBD1
CDR3: CASSFLRDSRYTF
DNA: TGTGCCAGCAGCTTTCTCCGGGACAGCCGCTACACCTTC

J: TRBJ2-5
size: -
V: TRBV7-2
D: TRBD2
CDR3: CASSPRTSRAGETQYF
DNA: TGTGCCAGCAGCCCCCGGACTAGCCGGGCGGGGGAGACCCAGTACTTC

J: TRBJ2-3
size: few
V: TRBV29-1
D: -
CDR3: CSASTATSTDTQYF
DNA: TGCAGCGCCAGTACAGCCACTAGCACAGATACGCAGTATTTT

J: TRBJ2-3
size: -
V: TRBV7-2
D: TRBD2
CDR3: CASSWAGGATDTQYF
DNA: TGTGCCAGCAGCTGGGCGGGAGGCGCCACAGATACGCAGTATTTT

J: TRBJ2-6
size: few
V: TRBV20-1
D: -
CDR3: CSANLQGTTHF
DNA: TGCAGTGCTAACCTGCAGGGAACCACACATTTC

J: TRBJ1-5
size: few
V: TRBV20-1
D: -
CDR3: CSARQVSRGNQPQHF
DNA: TGCAGTGCCCGACAGGTTTCCCGAGGCAATCAGCCCCAGCATTTT

J: TRBJ2-7
size: -
V: TRBV10-3
D: TRBD1
CDR3: CAISESRDSTYEQYF
DNA: TGTGCCATCAGTGAGTCACGGGACAGCACCTACGAGCAGTACTTC

J: TRBJ2-5
size: -
V: TRBV20-1
D: TRBD2
CDR3: CSLAGGQGYTQYF
DNA: TGCAGTTTAGCGGGGGGCCAGGGGTATACCCAGTACTTC